The source of this T cell receptor beta chain is a study of T-cell reconstitution after alpha-beta-depleted transplantation in children. Unique molecular identifiers were built into the TCRbeta library. TCRdb used MiXCR to reprocess the PCR reads, holding one entry per CDR3 protein. The sample lists under 350,000 distinct CDR3 sequences; over 8% were seen once. This clonotype has only a few counts. Germline loops: CDR1 SGHRS, CDR2 YFSETQ. With V trimmed by 4 bases and J by 6 bases, 4 bases remained unmatched. This CDR3 contains 14 residues. The specimen comprised PBMCs from the stem cell graft donor, sampled from the stem cell graft. The rearrangement links TRBV5-1 to TRBJ1-6, with 7 bases aligning to TRBD1. The TCR sequence derives from a human donor who donated a stem cell graft to a child with SCID. The CDR3 bases are TGCGCCAGCAGCAACGGACAGGCTAATTCACCCCTCCACTTT. Its translation: CASSNGQANSPLHF.